This T cell receptor beta chain was observed in a study of CD8 T cells in Susac syndrome. Points from the study as a whole: Within total CD8+ repertoires, 15 to 20 Susac-specific public clones were found, and within CD8+ TEMRA repertoires, five.

Diagnostic criteria defined recently for definite or probable disease were met by the Susac syndrome patients. V lost 2 bases to trimming and J lost 0 bases, with 5 bases between them. CDR3 length: 15 amino acids. Per germline, CDR1 SGHDN and CDR2 FVKESK. Reverse transcription of about 0.5 to 1 ug RNA used random hexamers. Amplification of TCR beta CDR3 used immunoSEQ multiplex PCR across 54 Vbeta and 13 Jbeta. TCRdb called the immunoSEQ multiplex PCR reads again in MiXCR, with one record for every CDR3 protein. The sample records approximately 49,000 distinct CDR3 sequences, around 93% being singletons. Comments on this clonotype: What it binds is not known.

What was sequenced was CD8+ T cells from PBMCs. The sequence derives from a human donor with Susac syndrome. The chain joins TRBV14 to TRBJ2-6; no clear D gene. CDR3 amino acids: CASSQLLSGANVLTF. CDR3 DNA sequence: TGTGCCAGCAGCCAATTACTCTCTGGGGCCAACGTCCTGACTTTC.